The subject of this entry is one T cell receptor (beta chain). The data belong to a study of control samples from healthy donors and cancer patients. The data were produced by immunoSEQ multiplex PCR, yet TCRdb's version contains in-frame clones alone and is incomplete. The sample shows about 130,000 clones, roughly 94% of them seen only once. Germline V CDR1 and CDR2: SEHNR, FQNEAQ (reference sequence). CDR3 length equals 15 residues. Trimming at V came to 7 bases and at J to 5 bases, leaving 10 bases not matched to a gene. The sequence was collected from a man aged 55 to 70 with colorectal cancer. The specimen sequenced was PBMCs. This chain links TRBV7-9 with TRBJ2-5; TRBD1 matches 10 bases. The CDR3 DNA follows: TGTGCCAGCACCACGACAGGGGGCGATTTGGAGACCCAGTACTTC. Translating it yields CASTTTGGDLETQYF. Drawing the rest from reference TRBV7-9 and TRBJ2-5, the complete variable domain is DTGVSQNPRHKITKRGQNVTFRCDPISEHNRLYWYRQTLGQGPEFLTYFQNEAQLEKSRLLSDRFSAERPKGSFSTLEIQRTEQGDSAMYLCASTTTGGDLETQYFGPGTRLLVL.